This record covers a single TCR beta chain. The antigen remains unidentified. The entry originates in a study of T cell repertoires in cytomegalovirus infection. Study summary: Newly reported HLA-C-restricted and thoroughly characterized HLA-B-restricted CMV epitopes were employed. Carrying CMV and the relevant HLA type showed in public TCR beta signatures.

MiXCR was run by TCRdb on the reads, yielding one entry per CDR3 protein. The repertoire has about 52,000 distinct CDR3 sequences, around a fifth of them found once; the top ten carry 80%. Germline values: CDR1 MNHNY, CDR2 SVGAGI (reference sequence). The CDR3 contains 15 residues. After removal of 4 bases from V and 7 bases from J, the junction contained 7 bases not matched to a gene. This chain joins TRBV6-6 and TRBJ1-4, with TRBD1 matching over 9 bases. The receptor was isolated from a human donor in good health (CMV status not recorded). Some clones in this sample may be carry-over from other donors' samples. The sample in question was CD8+ T cells from cultured PBMCs, obtained from culture after CMV antigen stimulation. CDR3 loop: CASSSTGGRGEKLFF. CDR3 nucleotide sequence: TGTGCCAGCAGTTCAACAGGGGGCCGGGGTGAAAAACTGTTTTTT.